Listed here is a single T cell receptor (beta chain). This receptor's antigen is unknown. Nothing much larger sits one base from this clone, and base qualities are not available. Each collaborating institution followed its own protocols to collect whole blood in K2EDTA tubes. For TCRbeta analysis, collaborators shipped samples as frozen whole blood, isolated PBMCs, or DNA extracted from either of those sample types. This entry comes from a study of blood T cell repertoires in COVID-19 (dated by TCRdb to about 2020). At the level of the whole study: The collaborator samples originated in the United States, Italy and Spain and spanned the acute and convalescent phases of COVID-19. The prospective study material was composed of cDNA or gDNA derived from T cells, B-cell-depleted T cells, or PBMCs. Subjects who had been exposed to COVID-19, were actively infected with it, or had recovered from it provided the deeply sampled blood TCRbeta repertoires that made up the dataset. The repertoires were released in a freely available public database meant as a resource for research on the immune response to SARS-CoV-2. Samples were obtained from the ongoing ImmuneRACE study (first 160 participants) and from over 1,000 subjects provided by 6 global collaborators. A de-identified subject ID, COVID-19 status, age in years and sex were almost always included in the sample metadata. Where HLA class I and class II types were available, the types were taken from metadata supplied by the sample provider, not from assay-based typing. What the study reported, not specific to this receptor: The quantity of clinical and demographic metadata differed by source and by participant and was supplied without curation.

The immunoSEQ Assay, a bias-controlled multiplex PCR, was used to amplify TCRbeta CDR3 regions from genomic DNA. The paper's data handling went like this. Within the assay, amplification of reference gene primers was used to estimate how many nucleated cells each sample contained. To quantify the absolute abundance of each unique TCRbeta CDR3 rearrangement, sequence reads were collapsed and filtered. For each sample, productive Simpson clonality was calculated by taking the square root of Simpson's diversity index across productive rearrangements. Held by TCRdb, this immuneACCESS table contains in-frame sequences only and omits some clones. Under half of the omission traces to an unresolved V gene where checked; the cause of the rest is unknown. The V and J calls and clone size come from that table; D and trimming were worked out from the DNA. A total of approximately 98,000 clones appear in this sample, over 75% of them only once. The top ten constitute 4% to 5% of the sample.

V is cut by 2 bases and J by 0 bases, and the space between the germline ends is 10 bases. The CDR3, from cysteine to phenylalanine, totals 15 residues. Here the CDR3 DNA is all that survives: 45 bases in frame from base 1. According to the germline V gene, CDR1 reads MGHDK and CDR2 reads SYGVNS. Specimen: peripheral blood. This chain joins TRBV25-1 to TRBJ1-1, with the D gene uncertain. This TCR was sampled from a woman in her seventies with acute or convalescent COVID-19. The CDR3 is CASSEATGVNTEAFF. Here is the DNA: TGTGCCAGCAGTGAAGCGACGGGAGTGAACACTGAAGCTTTCTTT.